A selection of T cell receptor beta chains follows, all from one sample in a study of blood T cell repertoires in COVID-19. Libraries were prepared by immunoSEQ multiplex PCR; TCRdb keeps only in-frame clonotypes and omits some of them. Among about 150,000 clones, more than 75% were seen once, and the ten largest hold 8.6%. The material sequenced was peripheral blood. Receptors originate from a woman aged 45-65 years with active or convalescent COVID-19. Both conserved end residues are part of each CDR3. The D gene is left open where the match is weak. Size is omitted from some rows. Given values are once, few, many or a class for expanded clones.

V: TRBV7-7; J: TRBJ2-3; size: NA; D: TRBD2; DNA: TGTGCTAGCAGCCCCCGATTAGCGGGGGTGGCAGATACGCAGTATTTT; CDR3: CASSPRLAGVADTQYF
V: TRBV9; J: TRBJ2-3; size: NA; D: TRBD2; DNA: TGTGCCAGCAGCGTAGGGACTAGCGGGATAACAGATACGCAGTATTTT; CDR3: CASSVGTSGITDTQYF
V: TRBV30; J: TRBJ1-3; size: NA; D: NA; DNA: TGTGCCCGTCAGGGCTCTGGAAACACCATATATTTT; CDR3: CARQGSGNTIYF
V: TRBV4-1; J: TRBJ1-1; size: NA; D: NA; DNA: TGCGCCAGCAGCCGGTGGACAGAGATGAACACTGAAGCTTTCTTT; CDR3: CASSRWTEMNTEAFF
V: TRBV5-1; J: TRBJ1-1; size: NA; D: NA; DNA: TGCGCCAGCAGCGCTCAGAAGAACACTGAAGCTTTCTTT; CDR3: CASSAQKNTEAFF
V: TRBV28; J: TRBJ1-5; size: NA; D: NA; DNA: TGTGCCAGCAGTCCTACCTCAGGGTCAGGTCAGCCCCAGCATTTT; CDR3: CASSPTSGSGQPQHF
V: TRBV30; J: TRBJ1-2; size: few; D: NA; DNA: TGTGCCTGGAGCGCTGACACAGGGAACTATGGCTACACCTTC; CDR3: CAWSADTGNYGYTF
V: TRBV11-1; J: TRBJ2-1; size: once; D: TRBD2; DNA: TGTGCCAGCAGCTTAGCGCTGGCGGGGGGGTACAATGAGCAGTTCTTC; CDR3: CASSLALAGGYNEQFF
V: TRBV7-9; J: TRBJ1-2; size: NA; D: TRBD1; DNA: TGTGCCAGCAGCTTCAGGGGGGATGGCTACACCTTC; CDR3: CASSFRGDGYTF
V: TRBV2; J: TRBJ1-1; size: NA; D: NA; DNA: TGTGCCCTCGGGGGGAACACTGAAGCTTTCTTT; CDR3: CALGGNTEAFF
V: TRBV29-1; J: TRBJ2-7; size: NA; D: NA; DNA: TGCAGCGTTGAGGAAAATCAGGGGACCCCCTACGAGCAGTACTTC; CDR3: CSVEENQGTPYEQYF
V: TRBV18; J: TRBJ1-5; size: NA; D: NA; DNA: TGTGCCAGCACACCTAGTTCGGTTCAGCCCCAGCATTTT; CDR3: CASTPSSVQPQHF
V: TRBV5-6; J: TRBJ2-1; size: NA; D: NA; DNA: TGTGCCAGCAGCTCACAGTACAATGAGCAGTTCTTC; CDR3: CASSSQYNEQFF
V: TRBV11-3; J: TRBJ1-2; size: NA; D: NA; DNA: TGTGCCAGCAGTCAAAGGGGGGGGCTCAGCTATGGCTACACCTTC; CDR3: CASSQRGGLSYGYTF
V: TRBV2; J: TRBJ2-5; size: NA; D: NA; DNA: TGTGCCAGTGGGATCGCGGGGGAGACCCAGTACTTC; CDR3: CASGIAGETQYF
V: TRBV14; J: TRBJ1-6; size: NA; D: TRBD1; DNA: TGTGCCAGCAGCCTGGGACAGTTCCCCACACCCCTCCACTTT; CDR3: CASSLGQFPTPLHF
V: TRBV18; J: TRBJ2-1; size: NA; D: TRBD2; DNA: TGTGCCAGCTCACCGACGACTAGCGGGGGGCGGTCTGAGCAGTTCTTC; CDR3: CASSPTTSGGRSEQFF
V: TRBV11-1; J: TRBJ2-4; size: NA; D: TRBD1; DNA: TGTGCCAGCAGCTTGTCTACTCAGGGGGCGATAAACATTCAGTACTTC; CDR3: CASSLSTQGAINIQYF
V: TRBV29-1; J: TRBJ1-2; size: once; D: NA; DNA: NA; CDR3: CSVGWGTESNTF
V: TRBV29-1; J: TRBJ1-2; size: NA; D: NA; DNA: TGCAGCGCCATGACAGACTTCAACTATGGCTACACCTTC; CDR3: CSAMTDFNYGYTF
V: TRBV18; J: TRBJ1-1; size: NA; D: TRBD1; DNA: TGTGCCAGCTCACCTTTGGGACAGACGAACACTGAAGCTTTCTTT; CDR3: CASSPLGQTNTEAFF
V: TRBV20-1; J: TRBJ1-6; size: NA; D: NA; DNA: TGCAGTGCTAGTTACGGGAGCTCCTATAATTCACCCCTCCACTTT; CDR3: CSASYGSSYNSPLHF
V: TRBV7-2; J: TRBJ1-2; size: NA; D: NA; DNA: TGTGCCAGCAGCTTATGGCGGGGGGAAGACTATGGCTACACCTTC; CDR3: CASSLWRGEDYGYTF
V: TRBV6-6; J: TRBJ1-1; size: NA; D: NA; DNA: TGTGCCAGCAGTTGGTCGGGGGGCACTGAAGCTTTCTTT; CDR3: CASSWSGGTEAFF
V: TRBV19; J: TRBJ1-1; size: NA; D: NA; DNA: TGTGCCAGTAGTACGGGGAGGGGTGGCACTGAAGCTTTCTTT; CDR3: CASSTGRGGTEAFF
V: TRBV19; J: TRBJ1-1; size: once; D: TRBD1; DNA: TGTGCCAGTAGCCCCTGGGGGACAGGGGGCACTGAAGCTTTCTTT; CDR3: CASSPWGTGGTEAFF
V: TRBV5-5; J: TRBJ1-5; size: NA; D: NA; DNA: TGTGCCAGCAGCCTCCGGGTCACGACTAGCAATCAGCCCCAGCATTTT; CDR3: CASSLRVTTSNQPQHF
V: TRBV7-2; J: TRBJ1-1; size: few; D: NA; DNA: TGTGCCAGCAGCTTAATGAGTCTCACTGAAGCTTTCTTT; CDR3: CASSLMSLTEAFF
V: TRBV7-6; J: TRBJ1-4; size: NA; D: NA; DNA: TGTGCCAGCAGCTCTAACACCGCGGCTGAAAAACTGTTTTTT; CDR3: CASSSNTAAEKLFF
V: TRBV20-1; J: TRBJ2-7; size: NA; D: TRBD2; DNA: TGCAGTGCTAGTGTGCTAGCGGGAGGGCCCGGCTACGAGCAGTACTTC; CDR3: CSASVLAGGPGYEQYF
V: TRBV28; J: TRBJ2-2; size: NA; D: TRBD2; DNA: TGTGCCAGCAGGGATATAGCGGGACAAGAGAACACCGGGGAGCTGTTTTTT; CDR3: CASRDIAGQENTGELFF
V: TRBV24-1; J: TRBJ2-1; size: NA; D: NA; DNA: TGTGCCACCAGTGATCTAAGACAGGGAGGAAGGTATGAGCAGTTCTTC; CDR3: CATSDLRQGGRYEQFF
V: TRBV30; J: TRBJ1-4; size: NA; D: NA; DNA: TGTGCCCTAACCCGGGGTGGCGGCGAAAAACTGTTTTTT; CDR3: CALTRGGGEKLFF
V: TRBV28; J: TRBJ2-7; size: NA; D: TRBD1; DNA: TGTGCCAGCAGTGGGACAGGGAACTCCTACGAGCAGTACTTC; CDR3: CASSGTGNSYEQYF
V: TRBV30; J: TRBJ1-6; size: NA; D: TRBD1; DNA: TGTGCCTGGAGTCCGGGACAGGGTCCTAATTCACCCCTCCACTTT; CDR3: CAWSPGQGPNSPLHF
V: TRBV27; J: TRBJ1-2; size: NA; D: TRBD1; DNA: TGTGCCAGCAGTTTAGGACAGGCGTCGAGATATGGCTACACCTTC; CDR3: CASSLGQASRYGYTF
V: TRBV6-5; J: TRBJ2-5; size: NA; D: NA; DNA: TGTGCCAGCGCGAACAGGGACCAAGAGACCCAGTACTTC; CDR3: CASANRDQETQYF
V: TRBV28; J: TRBJ2-7; size: NA; D: TRBD1; DNA: TGTGCCAGCAGACGGGACAGCCAGACCTACGAGCAGTACTTC; CDR3: CASRRDSQTYEQYF
V: TRBV7-2; J: TRBJ2-3; size: once; D: NA; DNA: TGTGCCAGCAGCTTAGCCGGGATTTTAGATACGCAGTATTTT; CDR3: CASSLAGILDTQYF
V: TRBV3-1/TRBV3-2; J: TRBJ2-4; size: NA; D: TRBD2; DNA: TGTGCCAGCAGCCTACGGGGGGAAAACATTCAGTACTTC; CDR3: CASSLRGENIQYF
V: TRBV18; J: TRBJ1-2; size: few; D: TRBD1; DNA: TGTGCCAGCTCACGCCCCGGGACAGGGGGCGGCTACACCTTC; CDR3: CASSRPGTGGGYTF
V: TRBV6-2/TRBV6-3; J: TRBJ1-6; size: few; D: NA; DNA: TGTGCCAGCAGGTACCGCAGCTCCTATAATTCACCCCTCCACTTT; CDR3: CASRYRSSYNSPLHF
V: TRBV27; J: TRBJ2-7; size: NA; D: TRBD1; DNA: TGTGCCAGCAGTTTTTACAGGGGAAGCGAGCAGTACTTC; CDR3: CASSFYRGSEQYF
V: TRBV24-1; J: TRBJ2-1; size: once; D: TRBD2; DNA: TGTGCCACCAGTGACGCACTAGCGGGAGCCTACAATGAGCAGTTCTTC; CDR3: CATSDALAGAYNEQFF
V: TRBV7-2; J: TRBJ1-2; size: NA; D: NA; DNA: TGTGCCAGCAGCAACCGGGACATAGGGTATGGCTACACCTTC; CDR3: CASSNRDIGYGYTF
V: TRBV27; J: TRBJ2-2; size: once; D: TRBD1; DNA: TGTGCCAGCAGTTTACTGGGGAACAGGGGGCAGAACGGGGAGCTGTTTTTT; CDR3: CASSLLGNRGQNGELFF
V: TRBV10-3; J: TRBJ1-5; size: NA; D: NA; DNA: TGTGCCATCAGTGAGTCGGGAGGGGCGGATCAGCCCCAGCATTTT; CDR3: CAISESGGADQPQHF
V: TRBV19; J: TRBJ2-3; size: NA; D: NA; DNA: TGTGCCAGTAGTACGGACTCGCTTCGGCCAGATACGCAGTATTTT; CDR3: CASSTDSLRPDTQYF
V: TRBV5-1; J: TRBJ2-1; size: NA; D: TRBD2; DNA: TGCGCCAGCAGCCTAGCGGGGGACAATGAGCAGTTCTTC; CDR3: CASSLAGDNEQFF
V: TRBV5-1; J: TRBJ1-3; size: NA; D: NA; DNA: TGCGCCAGCAGCTCCAACCCCGCAGGGGCTGGAAACACCATATATTTT; CDR3: CASSSNPAGAGNTIYF
V: TRBV10-3; J: TRBJ2-3; size: NA; D: TRBD2; DNA: TGTGCCATCAGTGATTCGAGCGGGAGTGGAGATACGCAGTATTTT; CDR3: CAISDSSGSGDTQYF
V: TRBV15; J: TRBJ2-7; size: NA; D: NA; DNA: TGTGCCACCAGCAGAGAGTTGCGCAGGGATAGGTACGAGCAGTACTTC; CDR3: CATSRELRRDRYEQYF
V: TRBV7-2; J: TRBJ1-5; size: NA; D: NA; DNA: TGTGCCAGCAGCTTAACAGAGAATCAGCCCCAGCATTTT; CDR3: CASSLTENQPQHF
V: TRBV7-2; J: TRBJ1-1; size: NA; D: NA; DNA: TGTGCCAGCAGCTACACCGGGGACACTGAAGCTTTCTTT; CDR3: CASSYTGDTEAFF
V: TRBV4-2; J: TRBJ2-7; size: once; D: TRBD1; DNA: TGTGCCAGCAGCCAACCAGGGGGCTACGAGCAGTACTTC; CDR3: CASSQPGGYEQYF
V: TRBV12-3/TRBV12-4; J: TRBJ1-1; size: NA; D: NA; DNA: TGTGCCAGCAGTGATACAGGAAAAACTGAAGCTTTCTTT; CDR3: CASSDTGKTEAFF
V: TRBV2; J: TRBJ2-5; size: NA; D: TRBD2; DNA: TGTGCCAGCAGTGTAGGGTCGGGGGGGACCCAGTACTTC; CDR3: CASSVGSGGTQYF
V: TRBV24-1; J: TRBJ2-7; size: NA; D: TRBD1; DNA: TGTGCGAGACAGGGGGGCGAGCAGTACTTC; CDR3: CARQGGEQYF